These 26 T cell receptor beta chains were sequenced from one sample in a study of cytomegalovirus exposure and HLA in healthy donors. The study ran its PCR with 60 Vbeta and 13 Jbeta primers. Repertoires were generated with immunoSEQ multiplex PCR, while TCRdb's copy carries only in-frame clones and drops some. The data hold about 170,000 clones, with roughly 80% observed a single time. The sequencing sample was made of PBMCs. Receptor source: a male donor in good health and CMV-seronegative.

CDR3 protein: CASNPQGASGEKLFF. CDR3 sequence (DNA): TGTGCCAGCAATCCACAGGGGGCGAGTGGTGAAAAACTGTTTTTT. The chain carries TRBV2 and TRBJ1-4; 9 nucleotides agree with TRBD1. The CDR3 totals 15 residues. With V trimmed by 7 bases and J by 7 bases, 10 bases remained unmatched. CDR1 and CDR2 from the germline V gene are SNHLY and FYNNEI.

The rearrangement joins TRBV6-6 to TRBJ1-1, with D maybe TRBD1 (5 bases). The length of the CDR3 is 12 residues. Germline V gene lookup returns CDR1 MNHNY and CDR2 SVGAGI (reference sequence). Trimming took off 6 bases at V and 9 bases at J, with 14 bases between the two ends. CDR3 sequence: CASSREGAKAFF. The CDR3 DNA reads as TGTGCCAGCAGCCGCGAAGGGGCAAAAGCTTTCTTT.

The rearrangement links TRBV7-8 to TRBJ1-5, with D hard to call. There are 14 residues in the CDR3. V was shortened by 5 bases and J by 2 bases, with 10 bases between the two germline ends. The germline V gene has CDR1 SGHVS and CDR2 FQNEAQ. In nucleotides, the CDR3 is TGTGCCAGCAGCGGCGGGATAGGCAATCAGCCCCAGCATTTT. It is translated as CASSGGIGNQPQHF.

V is TRBV14 and J is TRBJ1-5, with D uncertain. The V gene's germline CDR1 is SGHDN and CDR2 FVKESK. The CDR3 sequence is 13 residues long. V lost 0 bases to trimming and J lost 5 bases, with 5 bases between them. The CDR3 DNA follows: TGTGCCAGCAGCCAAGATCTCCATCAGCCCCAGCATTTT. Its translation: CASSQDLHQPQHF.

The genes are TRBV2 and TRBJ2-7, with D perhaps matching TRBD1 (5 bases). The CDR3 totals 15 residues. V lost 6 bases to trimming and J lost 4 bases, with 19 bases between them. Germline-derived CDR1 and CDR2 are SNHLY and FYNNEI. This chain's CDR3 is CASSLPVGPLYEQYF. CDR3 DNA sequence: TGTGCCAGCAGCCTTCCGGTGGGGCCTTTATACGAGCAGTACTTC. Using reference TRBV2 and TRBJ2-7 for the parts outside the CDR3, the full variable domain is EPEVTQTPSHQVTQMGQEVILRCVPISNHLYFYWYRQILGQKVEFLVSFYNNEISEKSEIFDDQFSVERPDGSNFTLKIRSTKLEDSAMYFCASSLPVGPLYEQYFGPGTRLTVT.

The chain uses TRBV2 and TRBJ2-7; D gene ambiguous. Germline V gene lookup returns CDR1 SNHLY and CDR2 FYNNEI. Between the trimmed V and J ends, which lost 8 bases and 2 bases, there was a span of 10 bases. The CDR3 has 12 residues. In DNA form, the CDR3 reads TGTGCCAGCGGGCTACAGCCCTACGAGCAGTACTTC. Translation gives CASGLQPYEQYF.

This clone was seen only once. The V and J genes are TRBV20-1 and TRBJ1-2; possible D gene TRBD1, 5 bases. The V gene's germline CDR1 is DFQATT and CDR2 SNEGSKA (reference sequence). The CDR3 loop spans 10 amino acids. V lost 6 bases and J 5 bases, leaving 7 bases between the germline ends. CDR3 sequence reads: CSAWTYGYTF. In DNA, the CDR3 is TGCAGTGCGTGGACATATGGCTACACCTTC.

The chain has TRBV27 and TRBJ1-2; D call uncertain. Per the germline V gene, CDR1 is MNHEY and CDR2 is SMNVEV (reference sequence). Trimming left V 0 bases short and J 7 bases short, with 9 bases between. CDR3 length: 13 amino acids. The CDR3 loop is CASSLSSIGGYTF. Here the CDR3 DNA reads TGTGCCAGCAGTTTATCGAGCATCGGTGGCTACACCTTC.

The rearrangement joins TRBV6-6 to TRBJ2-5; TRBD2 is a possible D gene (5 bases). Looked up from germline, CDR1 is MNHNY and CDR2 is SVGAGI (reference sequence). This CDR3 is built from 12 residues. The ends were cut back, 5 bases at V and 5 bases at J, with 9 bases in the middle. CDR3 in amino acids: CASSPRGETQYF. CDR3 coding DNA: TGTGCCAGCAGTCCCCGAGGGGAGACCCAGTACTTC.

The chain has TRBV5-4 and TRBJ1-1, with 7 positions matching TRBD1. The CDR3 extends over 14 amino acids. Germline V lookup: CDR1 SGHNT, CDR2 YYREEE (reference sequence). Trimming removed 1 base from V and 1 base from J; junction bases left unmatched: 1. Written as DNA, the CDR3 is TGTGCCAGCAGCTTGCAGGGGGGGAACACTGAAGCTTTCTTT. This gives the protein CASSLQGGNTEAFF.

This clone was detected only once. The rearrangement uses TRBV5-6 and TRBJ1-6, with 9 positions matching TRBD1. Trimming cost V 2 bases and J 10 bases; bases outside gene matches: 4. The germline V gene has CDR1 SGHDT and CDR2 YYEEEE. CDR3 size: 14 residues. The DNA for the CDR3 is TGTGCCAGCAGCTTCGGGACAGGGAGATCACCCCTCCACTTT. Translation: CASSFGTGRSPLHF.

The chain uses TRBV7-8 and TRBJ2-1; the match to TRBD2 covers 8 bases. The CDR3 contains 15 residues. In germline, CDR1 is SGHVS, CDR2 FQNEAQ. V trimming: 0 bases; J trimming: 4 bases; junction bases outside the gene matches: 2. The CDR3 bases are TGTGCCAGCAGCTTAGCTAGCGGGGAATACAATGAGCAGTTCTTC. Translation: CASSLASGEYNEQFF.

The gene calls are TRBV5-6 and TRBJ2-2; a weak D match, TRBD2 (5 bases). The CDR3 is made up of 17 amino acids. CDR1 and CDR2 (germline): SGHDT, YYEEEE. Trimming pared 3 bases from V and 3 bases from J, leaving 18 bases between. In DNA, the CDR3 is TGTGCCAGCAGCTCGAGTCGGGGTTGGCTCTACACCGGGGAGCTGTTTTTT. Protein: CASSSSRGWLYTGELFF.

The chain combines TRBV13 with TRBJ2-2; D is undetermined. In germline, CDR1 is PRHDT, CDR2 FYEKMQ (reference sequence). V was cut by 6 bases and J by 2 bases, with 7 bases left in between. The CDR3 runs 13 residues. The CDR3, as DNA: TGTGCCAGCAGTCCACTTAACACCGGGGAGCTGTTTTTT. Its protein is CASSPLNTGELFF.

This clone was found a few times. The V and J genes are TRBV7-9 and TRBJ1-6, with unresolved D. The length of the CDR3 is 14 residues. V was shortened by 4 bases and J by 11 bases, with 15 bases between the two germline ends. Germline V gene lookup returns CDR1 SEHNR and CDR2 FQNEAQ (reference sequence). Here the CDR3 reads CASSWEAVEAPLHF. DNA of the CDR3: TGTGCCAGCAGCTGGGAGGCTGTAGAAGCACCCCTCCACTTT. Filled out from reference TRBV7-9 and TRBJ1-6, the complete variable domain reads DTGVSQNPRHKITKRGQNVTFRCDPISEHNRLYWYRQTLGQGPEFLTYFQNEAQLEKSRLLSDRFSAERPKGSFSTLEIQRTEQGDSAMYLCASSWEAVEAPLHFGNGTRLTVT.

V gene TRBV18 combines with J gene TRBJ1-2; 10 nucleotides align to TRBD1. CDR3 size: 15 residues. CDR1 KGHSH and CDR2 LQKENI come from the germline V gene. V gave up 5 bases and J gave up 2 bases; unmatched junction bases: 5. The CDR3 sequence is CASSETGGQNYGYTF. Here the CDR3 DNA reads TGTGCCAGCTCAGAGACAGGGGGCCAGAACTATGGCTACACCTTC.

The chain combines TRBV2 with TRBJ1-5; perhaps TRBD1 as D (5 bases). CDR1 and CDR2 (germline): SNHLY, FYNNEI. The ends were cut back, 6 bases at V and 8 bases at J, with 17 bases in the middle. The CDR3 has 14 residues. DNA of the CDR3: TGTGCCAGCAGGGTTTGGGGGGGTGGTGAGCCCCAGCATTTT. Translation gives CASRVWGGGEPQHF.

The rearrangement joins TRBV7-9 to TRBJ1-2; D perhaps matches TRBD1 (5 bases). CDR1 and CDR2 from the germline V gene are SEHNR and FQNEAQ (reference sequence). The CDR3 runs 16 residues. V dropped 2 bases and J dropped 3 bases, with 16 bases sitting between them. CDR3 sequence: CASSLPGLASDYGYTF. CDR3 DNA: TGTGCCAGCAGCTTACCGGGACTCGCGTCGGACTATGGCTACACCTTC.

The J gene is TRBJ2-7, the V gene TRBV4-1; 7 positions agree with TRBD1. CDR3 length: 16 residues. V lost 1 base, J lost 5 bases, and 11 bases stayed unmatched. The germline gives CDR1 MGHRA, CDR2 YSYEKL. The CDR3 region has the DNA TGCGCCAGCAGCCAAGGGGGCCCCGACAGGGTGGACGAGCAGTACTTC. It yields the protein CASSQGGPDRVDEQYF.

This chain joins TRBV11-3 and TRBJ2-1; D is unresolved. Germline V lookup: CDR1 SGHNT, CDR2 YENEEA. There are 13 residues in the CDR3. V gave up 2 bases and J gave up 3 bases, with 5 bases separating them. The CDR3 nucleotides are TGTGCCAGCAGCTTAAACATCTACAATGAGCAGTTCTTC. This sequence encodes CASSLNIYNEQFF.

The chain is built from TRBV14 and TRBJ1-1; maybe TRBD1 (6 bases). The CDR3 spans 16 residues. Germline V gene data show CDR1 as SGHDN and CDR2 as FVKESK. V dropped 2 bases and J dropped 4 bases, with 17 bases sitting between them. The CDR3 DNA sequence: TGTGCCAGCAGCCAACTGGGCAGGGGTTTGGGCACTGAAGCTTTCTTT. Protein product: CASSQLGRGLGTEAFF.

This sequence joins TRBV15 and TRBJ2-3, with 12 nucleotides matching TRBD2. Germline CDR1 LNHNV, CDR2 YYDKDF (reference sequence). V gave up 6 bases and J gave up 4 bases; unmatched junction bases: 8. The CDR3 length is 16 residues. This CDR3 is CATRSRLAGDADTQYF. The CDR3 DNA follows: TGTGCCACCAGAAGCAGACTAGCGGGGGACGCAGATACGCAGTATTTT.

V usage is TRBV14 and J usage is TRBJ1-6; D not certain. V was trimmed by 1 base and J by 9 bases, leaving 7 bases between them. The CDR3 covers 13 residues. CDR1 and CDR2 from the germline V gene are SGHDN and FVKESK. The CDR3 sequence: CASSQGRFSPLHF. As DNA, the CDR3 is TGTGCCAGCAGCCAAGGTCGGTTTTCACCCCTCCACTTT.

The rearrangement uses TRBV30 and TRBJ2-3; 9 bases fit TRBD2. The CDR3 is 14 amino acids. V shed 1 base, J shed 4 bases, and the junction held 3 bases outside the gene matches. CDR1 GTSNPN and CDR2 SVGIG come from the germline V gene (reference sequence). CDR3 protein: CAWSEAGGADTQYF. CDR3 nucleotides: TGTGCCTGGAGTGAGGCGGGGGGGGCAGATACGCAGTATTTT.

The V call is TRBV6-1, the J call TRBJ1-3, with 7 nucleotides matching TRBD1. CDR1 is MNHNS, CDR2 SASEGT, per germline. V shed 5 bases, J shed 3 bases, and the junction held 4 bases outside the gene matches. The CDR3 runs 14 residues. CDR3 in amino acids: CASSRDRDGNTIYF. As DNA, the CDR3 is TGTGCCAGCAGTCGCGACAGGGATGGAAACACCATATATTTT.

This clone was detected a few times. CDR3 in DNA: TGTGCCAGCAGTTACTCTCCCGACAGTCTATATCAGCCCCAGCATTTT. This sequence encodes CASSYSPDSLYQPQHF. The chain carries TRBV6-6 and TRBJ1-5; possible D gene TRBD1, 5 bases. Germline V lookup: CDR1 MNHNY, CDR2 SVGAGI (reference sequence). The V and J ends lost 0 bases and 5 bases respectively, with 14 bases between them. The CDR3 has 16 residues.